The entry that follows covers one TCR beta chain sequence. Its specific antigen is unknown. No base quality information exists; no much larger clone differs at one position. The immunoSEQ Assay was the method used to sequence TCRbeta CDR3 regions. After extraction, genomic DNA underwent amplification by bias-controlled multiplex PCR, followed by high-throughput sequencing. In the original analysis: To quantify the absolute abundance of each unique TCRbeta CDR3 region, sequences were collapsed and filtered. Usable DNA was measured by amplifying reference genes present in all nucleated cells, and TCRbeta template counts were normalized to that usable DNA to estimate T cell fraction. Repertoire TCRs were annotated as SARS-CoV-2-specific when V gene, CDR3 amino acid sequence and J gene were exactly matched to a known reactive TCR set. The reference SARS-CoV-2 TCR set was derived from MIRA and filtered for enrichment in COVID-19-positive ImmuneCODE repertoires, a step that removed public or cross-reactive TCRs. Using the MIRA antigens, annotated TCRs were further analysed by specific ORF or by position within an ORF. Depth was the summed frequency of annotated unique rearrangements, while breadth was defined as annotated unique rearrangements over total unique productive rearrangements. Group comparisons of TCR breadth used two-sided Wilcoxon rank-sum tests. The source is immuneACCESS, and TCRdb retained only in-frame sequences with V and J called. Part of the clones is not carried over; for the studies checked, unresolved V genes explain less than half of this, and the remainder is unexplained. Clonal size and the V and J genes are those of that table, whereas D and trimming came from the DNA. The sample table shows 400,000 to 450,000 clones, and more than 80% are seen once. Clones ranked in the top ten supply 12% of the sample.

The germline V gene provides CDR1 LGHNA and CDR2 YSLEER. The CDR3 starts with the cysteine, ends with the phenylalanine, and has 13 residues. The entry retains the CDR3 DNA only, 39 bases that are in frame from base 1. V sheds 6 bases and J sheds 4 bases, leaving 12 bases between their ends. What the treatment or condition label conveys for this sample: approximately 18 received Ad26.COV2.S at low or high dose, single or two shots; about 5 received placebo; per-sample allocation not given. For vaccine and placebo recipients, the sequenced repertoires came from samples collected on day 63 after the first injection. In Cohort 1b, fewer than 30 adults aged 18-55 years were enrolled at a single site in Boston, USA, between 29 July and 7 August 2020. Ad26.COV2.S was a replication-incompetent adenovirus type 26 vector that expressed a prefusion-stabilized SARS-CoV-2 spike protein derived from the original Wuhan strain.

This sample was taken from a study of Ad26.COV2.S vaccination and SARS-CoV-2 variants (dated by TCRdb to the early 2020s). In terms of the full investigation: Vaccine-arm donors came from COV1001, a multicentre, randomized, double-blind, placebo-controlled phase I-IIa trial of Ad26.COV2.S in healthy adults. Ad26.COV2.S was given intramuscularly at 5x10^10 or 1x10^11 viral particles, as a single shot or as two shots 56 days apart. The specificity and breadth of SARS-CoV-2-reactive T cell receptors after Ad26.COV2.S vaccination were assessed by TCRbeta repertoire sequencing. A total of about 30 samples were included in the TCR-sequenced set, comprising roughly 19 Ad26.COV2.S vaccine recipients, 5 placebo recipients and 8 SARS-CoV-2 convalescent individuals. Participants in the trial were split at random into five groups of five each, receiving low-dose or high-dose Ad26.COV2.S once or twice, or else placebo on both occasions. Investigators remained blinded to trial group allocation during experiments and outcome assessment.

Results and caveats for the whole study, not just this receptor: Ad26.COV2.S recipients had higher spike-specific TCR breadth than placebo recipients (P = 0.0014). After vaccination, spike-specific CD8+ and CD4+ T cell responses were reported to show substantial breadth. According to the authors, total T cell responses may have been underestimated by the TCR breadth and depth analyses. Comparable non-spike TCR breadth was observed between vaccine and placebo recipients, consistent with only spike being contained in the vaccine. Comparing responses between vaccine doses or regimens was not something the study was powered to do.

This sequence uses TRBV4-3 and TRBJ1-1; TRBD1 might be the D gene, on 5 matching bases. Specimen: peripheral blood, collected in a trial of Ad26.COV2.S vaccine versus placebo. This clonotype was obtained from a person between 18 and 65 years old who received the Ad26.COV2.S COVID-19 vaccine or a placebo. CDR3 loop: CASSWRGGTEAFF. The DNA sequence is as follows: TGCGCCAGCAGTTGGAGGGGCGGCACTGAAGCTTTCTTT.